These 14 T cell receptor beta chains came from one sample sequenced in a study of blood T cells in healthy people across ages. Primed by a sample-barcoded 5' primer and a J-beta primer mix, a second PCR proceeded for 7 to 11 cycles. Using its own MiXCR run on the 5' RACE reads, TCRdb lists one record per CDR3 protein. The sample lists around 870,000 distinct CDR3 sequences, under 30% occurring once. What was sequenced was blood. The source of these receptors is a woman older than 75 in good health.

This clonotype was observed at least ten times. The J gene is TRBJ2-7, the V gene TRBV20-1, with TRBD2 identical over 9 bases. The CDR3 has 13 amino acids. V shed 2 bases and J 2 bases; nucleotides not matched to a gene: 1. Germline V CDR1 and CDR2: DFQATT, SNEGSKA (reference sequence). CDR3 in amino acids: CSARLAGTYEQYF. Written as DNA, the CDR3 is TGCAGTGCTAGACTAGCGGGGACCTACGAGCAGTACTTC.

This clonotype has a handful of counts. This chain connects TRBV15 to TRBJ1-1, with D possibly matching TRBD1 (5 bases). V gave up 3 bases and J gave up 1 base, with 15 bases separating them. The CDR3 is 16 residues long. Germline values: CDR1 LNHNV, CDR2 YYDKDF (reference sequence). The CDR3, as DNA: TGTGCCACCAGCAGGGGGGAGCCCCAGTCGAACACTGAAGCTTTCTTT. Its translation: CATSRGEPQSNTEAFF.

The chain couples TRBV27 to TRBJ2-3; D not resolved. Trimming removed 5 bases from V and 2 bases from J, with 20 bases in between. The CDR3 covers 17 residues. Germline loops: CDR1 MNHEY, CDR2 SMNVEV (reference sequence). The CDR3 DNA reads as TGTGCCAGCAGTCTTAAGGGTGGGGTCATTTCCACAGATACGCAGTATTTT. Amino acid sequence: CASSLKGGVISTDTQYF.

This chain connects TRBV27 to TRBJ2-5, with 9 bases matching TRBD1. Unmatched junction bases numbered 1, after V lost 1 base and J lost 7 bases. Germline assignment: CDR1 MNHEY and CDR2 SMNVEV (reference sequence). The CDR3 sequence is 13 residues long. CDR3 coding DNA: TGTGCCAGCAGTTTATGGGGACAGGGGACCCAGTACTTC. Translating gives CASSLWGQGTQYF.

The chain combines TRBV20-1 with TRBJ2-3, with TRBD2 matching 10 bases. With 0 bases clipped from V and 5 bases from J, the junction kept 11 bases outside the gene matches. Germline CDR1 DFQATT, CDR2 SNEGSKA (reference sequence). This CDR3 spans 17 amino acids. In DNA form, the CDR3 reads TGCAGTGCTAGAGATGGGGTAGCGGGGGGTCTGGGAGATACGCAGTATTTT. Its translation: CSARDGVAGGLGDTQYF.

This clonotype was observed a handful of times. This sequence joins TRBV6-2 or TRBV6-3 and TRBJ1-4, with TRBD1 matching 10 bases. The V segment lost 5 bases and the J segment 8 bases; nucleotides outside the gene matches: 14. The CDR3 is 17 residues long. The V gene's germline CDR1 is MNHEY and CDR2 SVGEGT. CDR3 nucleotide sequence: TGTGCCAGCAGTACCAACCGGGACAGGGGACGGAGAGAAAAACTGTTTTTT. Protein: CASSTNRDRGRREKLFF.

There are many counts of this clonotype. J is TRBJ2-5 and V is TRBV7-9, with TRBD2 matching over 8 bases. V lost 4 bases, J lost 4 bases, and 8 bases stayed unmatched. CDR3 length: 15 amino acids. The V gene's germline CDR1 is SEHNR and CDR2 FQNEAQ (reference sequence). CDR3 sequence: CASSSTREGVETQYF. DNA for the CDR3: TGTGCCAGCAGCTCCACCCGGGAGGGCGTAGAGACCCAGTACTTC.

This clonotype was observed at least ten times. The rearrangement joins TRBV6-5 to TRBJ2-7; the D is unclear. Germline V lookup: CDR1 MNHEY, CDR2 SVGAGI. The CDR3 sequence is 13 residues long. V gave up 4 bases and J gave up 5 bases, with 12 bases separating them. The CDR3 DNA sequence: TGTGCCAGCAGTTCCTATGATCGCGACGAGCAGTACTTC. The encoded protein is CASSSYDRDEQYF.

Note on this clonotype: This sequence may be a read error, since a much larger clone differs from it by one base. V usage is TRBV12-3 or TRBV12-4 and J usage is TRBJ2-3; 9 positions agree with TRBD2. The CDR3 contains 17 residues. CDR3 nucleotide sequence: TGTGCCAGCAGCCACGATCCGGGGCGGGGGGGAAGAGATGCGCAGTATTTT. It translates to CASSHDPGRGGRDAQYF.

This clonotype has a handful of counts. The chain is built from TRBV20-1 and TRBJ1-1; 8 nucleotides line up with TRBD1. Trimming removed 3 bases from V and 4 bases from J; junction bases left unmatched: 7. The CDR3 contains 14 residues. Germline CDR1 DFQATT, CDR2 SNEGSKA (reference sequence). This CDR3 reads CSARSDRVRTEAFF. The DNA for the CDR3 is TGCAGTGCTAGGTCGGACAGGGTCCGCACTGAAGCTTTCTTT.

The CDR3 nucleotides are TGTGCCTGGAGTGTAGGGACAGGTCCTAACTATGGCTACACCTTC. Residues: CAWSVGTGPNYGYTF. The chain carries TRBV30 and TRBJ1-2; 8 positions agree with TRBD1. The CDR3 has 15 residues. Germline CDR1 reads GTSNPN; CDR2 reads SVGIG (reference sequence). The V gene end was trimmed by 0 bases and the J gene end by 0 bases; junction bases not matched to a gene: 3.

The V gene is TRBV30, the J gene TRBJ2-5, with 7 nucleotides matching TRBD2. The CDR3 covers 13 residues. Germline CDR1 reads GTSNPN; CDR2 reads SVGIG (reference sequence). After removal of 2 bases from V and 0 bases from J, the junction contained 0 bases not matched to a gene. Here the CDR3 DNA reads TGTGCCTGGAGTAGCGGGAACCAAGAGACCCAGTACTTC. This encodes CAWSSGNQETQYF.

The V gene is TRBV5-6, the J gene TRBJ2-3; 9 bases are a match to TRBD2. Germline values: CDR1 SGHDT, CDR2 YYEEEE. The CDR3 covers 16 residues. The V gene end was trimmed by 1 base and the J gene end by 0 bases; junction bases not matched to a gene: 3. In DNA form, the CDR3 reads TGTGCCAGCAGCTTGATGCTAGCGGGAAGCACAGATACGCAGTATTTT. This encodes CASSLMLAGSTDTQYF.

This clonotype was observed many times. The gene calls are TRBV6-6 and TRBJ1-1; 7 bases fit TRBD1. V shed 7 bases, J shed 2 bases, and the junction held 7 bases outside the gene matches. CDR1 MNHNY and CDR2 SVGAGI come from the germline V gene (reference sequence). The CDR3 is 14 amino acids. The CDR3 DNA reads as TGTGCCAGCACTTCGCAGGGGGGAAACACTGAAGCTTTCTTT. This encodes CASTSQGGNTEAFF.